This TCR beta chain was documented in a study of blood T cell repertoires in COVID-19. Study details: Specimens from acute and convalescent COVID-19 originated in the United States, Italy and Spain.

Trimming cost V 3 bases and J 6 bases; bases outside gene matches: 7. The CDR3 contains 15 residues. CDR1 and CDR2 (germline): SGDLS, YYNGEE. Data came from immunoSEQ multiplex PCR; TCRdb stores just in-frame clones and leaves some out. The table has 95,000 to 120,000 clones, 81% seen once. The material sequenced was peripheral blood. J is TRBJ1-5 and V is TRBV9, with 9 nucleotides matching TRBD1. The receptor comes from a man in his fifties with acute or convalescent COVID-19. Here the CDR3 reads CASSAGQGSFQPQHF. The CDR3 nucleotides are TGTGCCAGCAGCGCTGGACAGGGGTCATTTCAGCCCCAGCATTTT.